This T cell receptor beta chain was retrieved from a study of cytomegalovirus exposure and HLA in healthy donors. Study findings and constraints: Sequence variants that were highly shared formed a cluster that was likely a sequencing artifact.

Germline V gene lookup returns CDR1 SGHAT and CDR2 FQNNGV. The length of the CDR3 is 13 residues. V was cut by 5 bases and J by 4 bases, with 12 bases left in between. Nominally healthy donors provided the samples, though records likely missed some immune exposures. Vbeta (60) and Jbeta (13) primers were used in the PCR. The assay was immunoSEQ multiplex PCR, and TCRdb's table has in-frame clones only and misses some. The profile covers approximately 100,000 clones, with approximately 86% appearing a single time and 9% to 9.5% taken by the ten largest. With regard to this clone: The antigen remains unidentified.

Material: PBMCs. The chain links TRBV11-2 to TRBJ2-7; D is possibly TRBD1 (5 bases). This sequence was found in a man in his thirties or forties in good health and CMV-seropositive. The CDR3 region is CASSVQTAYEQYF. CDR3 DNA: TGTGCCAGCAGCGTGCAGACAGCATACGAGCAGTACTTC. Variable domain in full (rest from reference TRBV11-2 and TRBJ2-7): EAGVAQSPRYKIIEKRQSVAFWCNPISGHATLYWYQQILGQGPKLLIQFQNNGVVDDSQLPKDRFSAERLKGVDSTLKIQPAKLEDSAVYLCASSVQTAYEQYFGPGTRLTVT.